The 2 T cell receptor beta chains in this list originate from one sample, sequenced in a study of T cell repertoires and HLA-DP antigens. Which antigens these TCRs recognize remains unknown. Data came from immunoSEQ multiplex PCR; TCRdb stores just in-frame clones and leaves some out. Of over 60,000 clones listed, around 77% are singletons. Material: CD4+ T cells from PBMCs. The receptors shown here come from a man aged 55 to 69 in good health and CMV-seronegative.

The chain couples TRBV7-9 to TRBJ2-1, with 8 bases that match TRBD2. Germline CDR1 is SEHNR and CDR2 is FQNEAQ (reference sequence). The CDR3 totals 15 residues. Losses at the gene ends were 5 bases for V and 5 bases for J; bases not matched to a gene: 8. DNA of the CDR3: TGTGCCAGCAGCAAACTAGCGGCTTTGAACAATGAGCAGTTCTTC. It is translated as CASSKLAALNNEQFF. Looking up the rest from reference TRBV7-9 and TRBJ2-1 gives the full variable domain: DTGVSQNPRHKITKRGQNVTFRCDPISEHNRLYWYRQTLGQGPEFLTYFQNEAQLEKSRLLSDRFSAERPKGSFSTLEIQRTEQGDSAMYLCASSKLAALNNEQFFGPGTRLTVL.

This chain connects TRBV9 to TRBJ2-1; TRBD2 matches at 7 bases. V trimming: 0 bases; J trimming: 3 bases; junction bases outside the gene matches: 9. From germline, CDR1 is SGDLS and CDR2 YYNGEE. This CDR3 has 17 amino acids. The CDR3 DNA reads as TGTGCCAGCAGCGTAGCCTCTAGCGGCTCCTTCTACAATGAGCAGTTCTTC. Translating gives CASSVASSGSFYNEQFF.